The present T cell receptor (beta chain) was sequenced within a study of cytomegalovirus exposure and HLA in healthy donors. Findings of the study overall: In a later analysis, parvovirus B19, influenza, CMV and Epstein-Barr virus appeared linked to several top co-occurrence clusters. Analysis performed later found 16,951 TCR beta sequences associated with HLA alleles at 0.05 false discovery rate. Information on immune exposure was restricted to one variable (CMV serostatus).

While unrecorded immune exposures were likely, the donors were nominally healthy when sampled. About this clone itself: Its matching antigen is unknown.

13 Jbeta primers and 60 Vbeta primers were used for the PCR. TCRdb keeps only in-frame clones here, not all; method: immunoSEQ multiplex PCR. Seen here are 95,000 to 100,000 clones, about 78% observed once, and the top ten hold about 3.5%. The V gene's germline CDR1 is SQVTM and CDR2 ANQGSEA. The CDR3 contains 13 residues. V was clipped by 3 bases and J by 3 bases, with 11 bases between them. The sequence was obtained from a man between 40 and 49 years old in good health and CMV-seronegative. This chain joins TRBV29-1 and TRBJ2-5; D uncertain. Sequencing was done on a sample of PBMCs. The CDR3 protein is CSVDRHLKETQYF. The DNA of the CDR3 is TGCAGCGTTGACAGGCATCTTAAAGAGACCCAGTACTTC.